Listed below are T cell receptor beta chains from one sample, sequenced in a study of T cell repertoires in cytomegalovirus infection. MiXCR, run by TCRdb on the reads, gives a single entry per CDR3 protein. The profile covers hundreds of thousands of distinct CDR3 sequences, with around a third appearing a single time and about a sixth taken by the ten largest. Their specific antigens are unknown. The specimen comprised cultured PBMCs, sampled from culture after CMV antigen stimulation. Receptor source: a human donor in good health (CMV status not recorded). Some clones in this sample may be carry-over from other donors' samples. The conserved cysteine and the conserved F or W are not part of the CDR3 here.

V	J	CDR3
TRBV6-2/TRBV6-3	TRBJ2-2	ASRDRGLGGELF
TRBV11-3	TRBJ1-4	ARIWAVGTNEKLF
TRBV7-8	TRBJ2-7	ASTLLIAGGPYEQY
TRBV7-2	TRBJ1-2	ASSPGATYGYT
TRBV7-2	TRBJ1-4	ASSLAHRSNEKLF
TRBV6-5	TRBJ2-7	ASSYLGQGNYEQY
TRBV28	TRBJ2-2	ASSMAGASTGELF
TRBV28	TRBJ2-1	ASDTSENNEQF
TRBV6-1	TRBJ2-7	ASKSRASSYEQY
TRBV10-3	TRBJ2-2	AITRTTPPAPGELF
TRBV11-3	TRBJ2-1	ASSLDLGGSYNEQF
TRBV6-6	TRBJ1-2	ASSQTGGYT
TRBV7-2	TRBJ1-2	ASSLAPAGRESGYT
TRBV7-2	TRBJ1-2	ASSLEPGTATRKSYT
TRBV7-9	TRBJ1-2	ASTKGVDYGYT
TRBV12-3/TRBV12-4	TRBJ1-4	ASSVTGAREKLF